This record looks at one T cell receptor beta chain sequence and its context. The data belong to a study of blood T cell repertoires in COVID-19. About the research overall: Some COVID-19 samples were acute and others convalescent; all came from the United States, Italy and Spain. Sample material is recorded as cDNA or gDNA derived from T cells, B-cell-depleted T cells, or PBMCs.

Original processing notes: Estimated nucleated cell counts came from reference gene primer amplification. Some clones are missing from TCRdb's copy, which holds only in-frame ones; the method was immunoSEQ multiplex PCR. Clone size and V and J calls were adopted from that table, with D and trimming inferred from the DNA. Of under 30,000 clones in the sample, roughly 94% were seen once. The V gene's germline CDR1 is LNHDA and CDR2 SQIVND (reference sequence). The CDR3 contains 11 residues. V lost 8 bases and J 3 bases, leaving 8 bases between the germline ends. What was sequenced was peripheral blood. The TCR sequence derives from a human donor with active COVID-19. The donor label of this sample is uncertain. The chain uses TRBV19 and TRBJ2-7; possibly TRBD2 for D (5 bases). The CDR3 reads CASGLHYEQYF. The CDR3 nucleotides are TGTGCCAGTGGACTCCACTACGAGCAGTACTTC.